This T cell receptor (beta chain) comes out of a study of cytomegalovirus exposure and HLA in healthy donors (TCRdb year 2017). For the wider study: An earlier analysis of roughly 610 of the donors reported 250 to 350 Gb of sequence data and 95 million to 140 million unique TCR beta sequences obtained from 150 million to 200 million T cells. Roughly 300 gigabases of sequencing data and roughly 90 million unique TCR sequences were included in an early release covering several hundred HLA-typed donors. The genetic ancestry cluster associated with self-reported Caucasian donors included around 76% of the roughly 380 genotyped donors. The study aimed to test whether signatures of past pathogen exposure could be identified by cataloging public T cell receptors. Using immunosequencing, the study profiled T cell repertoires from 640 or so subjects and related those repertoires to cytomegalovirus serostatus. A separate validation cohort of over 95 different subjects was used in addition to the approximately 640-subject first cohort. High-throughput TCR immunosequencing, statistical association of individual TCRs with disease status, and machine learning were combined to predict cytomegalovirus infection status. A later analysis re-analyzed previously published TCR beta repertoires from 500 to 700 donors and added high-resolution HLA genotyping to study TCR occurrence patterns. Rather than using new phenotypic data, the later analysis identified candidate immune exposures from TCR beta sequences and from how often those sequences occurred across donors. To decide whether each TCR beta V gene segment behaved as functional or pseudogenic, an earlier analysis of fewer than 750 of the donors relied on high-throughput TCR beta sequencing. Donor age, sex, ethnicity and CMV serostatus were compiled together with the repertoire data. In a later genetic analysis, genome-wide SNP genotypes for about three fifths of the roughly 670 donors were used, and that subset was treated as a discovery cohort. All discovery cohort repertoires had been generated using a single sequencing platform. Both class I and class II loci were covered by HLA typing, at four-digit resolution. The number of donors typed differed by locus, with about 629-630 for A, B, C, DRB1 and DQB1, roughly 520 for DQA1, nearly 610 for DPA1, and under 490 for DPB1. Roughly five DR-DQ haplotypes were handled as single units for association and clustering because linkage in the cohort was strong. Among almost 400 genotyped donors of the cohort, an average of about 240,000 unique TCR beta nucleotide sequences were sequenced per donor, roughly 18% of them non-productive.

In total, 630 or so healthy bone marrow donors made up the cohort. Cohort members were all nominally healthy when sampled, although unrecorded immune exposures were likely present. The donor tested CMV seropositive and was one of the 289 seropositive cohort members. A peripheral blood sample was collected from each donor, and TCR beta sequencing was performed on peripheral blood mononuclear cells. Genomic DNA extraction from the blood cell samples was performed with the Qiagen DNeasy Blood Extraction Kit. Regarding this clone: It lacks a known antigen. No clone much larger than this one lies a single base away; base qualities are absent.

Library construction relied on the immunoSEQ multiplex PCR assay. For the multiplex PCR, a mixture combining 60 forward primers for TCR Vbeta segments and 13 reverse primers for TCR Jbeta segments was used. The CDR3 region of rearranged TCR beta genes was amplified from genomic DNA with a multiplex PCR assay. On the Illumina HiSeq System, the amplified TCR beta libraries were sequenced as 87-base-pair reads. The study's processing was this. In a later analysis, around 80 million unique TCR beta chains were counted across the roughly 610 repertoires, and roughly 9.9 million of these chains were shared by at least two donors. Raw reads were error-corrected and collapsed into unique sequences by a nearest-neighbor algorithm in which closely related sequences were merged to remove PCR and sequencing errors. CDR3 sequences were aligned to IMGT reference sequences to assign V, D and J gene segments. For a sequence to be retained, a match of at least six nucleotides was required to both a V gene segment and a J gene segment. Rearrangements were called productive when the CDR3 lacked stop codons and stayed in frame with V and J; all others were non-productive. Following IMGT convention, CDR3 was defined as the stretch from the second conserved V-encoded cysteine up to the conserved J-encoded phenylalanine. Sequences without an unambiguous match to a single V gene segment were excluded from the earlier analysis of several hundred of the donors. In an earlier analysis of several hundred of the donors, V segments were called functional above 56.7% productive rearrangements and were called segregating when the between-donor standard deviation exceeded 5%. A statistical classification framework was built for diagnosing cytomegalovirus status from the catalog of TCR beta chain sequences. In a later analysis, TCR nucleotide sequences were compared against IMGT/GENE-DB human TR gene sequences so that V and J genes could be assigned. Using the TCRdist pipeline, a later analysis assigned CDR3 sequences along with most-parsimonious VDJ recombination scenarios. In a later analysis, each TCR beta chain was defined by its CDR3 amino acid sequence together with its V-gene family, and reads lacking a unique V-gene family were excluded. A later analysis removed 500 to 650 highly shared, low-generation-probability nucleotide sequences to deal with suspected cross-contamination and a sequencing artifact. For each public chain, a later analysis derived a clonal expansion index from normalized ranks of inferred template counts within each repertoire. In a later analysis, generation probabilities were computed using a VDJ recombination model fitted to out-of-frame rearrangements, and the results were checked against IGoR. In a later analysis, hypergeometric tests were used to score TCR-TCR, TCR-HLA and TCR-CMV co-occurrence, with a repertoire-size bias correction applied to TCR pairs. To estimate false discovery rates, a later analysis permuted the HLA or CMV assignments 20 times. In a later analysis, co-occurring TCRs were grouped using DBSCAN, with TCRdist sequence similarity added in when clustering inside HLA-allele-positive subsets. Co-occurrence clustering excluded repertoires with fewer than 30,000 or more than 120,000 public chains, plus five with anomalous nucleotide sharing. TCRdb re-hosts the immuneACCESS table, in-frame sequences only. Its copies lack some clones; in the studies checked, an unresolved V gene accounts for under half of them, and the cause for the rest is not known. The V and J calls and clone size come from that table; D and trimming were worked out from the DNA. The sample profile shows 90,000 to 150,000 clones; around 77% of them were found once. The ten biggest clones cover roughly a sixth of the sample.

Including the terminal cysteine and phenylalanine, the CDR3 comprises 14 residues. Only the CDR3 DNA is retained, 42 bases long and in frame from the first base. V gives up 4 bases and J gives up 5 bases, and the segment between their germline ends measures 14 bases. Based on the germline V gene (reference sequence), the CDR1 and CDR2 sequences are SEHNR and FQNEAQ. The study at large found these results: According to a later genetic analysis, donors in an Asian-associated ancestry cluster had fewer N-insertions in productive TCRs than the approximately 650-donor mean. In vitro tests confirmed that a few of the cytomegalovirus-associated TCR beta chains recognize cytomegalovirus antigens. According to a later analysis, TCR association rates differed among HLA loci, with DRB1 alleles showing the most associated TCRs and HLA-C alleles showing the fewest. The classifier was reported to diagnose cytomegalovirus status with high specificity and sensitivity in both the original cohort and the validation cohort. Correlated functional status among segregating V segments might reflect linkage disequilibrium, but an unknown experimental factor could not be ruled out. Several of the top co-occurrence clusters appeared to be linked to parvovirus B19, influenza, CMV and Epstein-Barr virus, according to a later analysis. The authors suggested that the approach could potentially be extended to other disease states and immunological phenotypes. About 15 rarely observed V segments, including chromosome 9 orphons, were excluded from the earlier analysis of several hundred of the donors because counts were too low. Strong co-occurrence of HLA alleles, especially DR and DQ, made assigning TCR associations to individual alleles difficult. While some public TCRs were present in many individuals, most TCR sequences turned up only very rarely across donors. A cluster of highly shared sequence variants was judged likely to be a technical artifact of the sequencing pipeline. The presence/absence analyses assumed that sequencing depth was roughly uniform across donors, and that assumption may not be true. Compared with equally common non-associated chains, HLA-associated TCR beta chains in a later analysis were more clonally expanded and had lower generation probabilities. Only TCR beta chains were sequenced in this cohort, and the absence of alpha or paired-chain data limited detectable features. A later analysis associated 15,000 to 20,000 TCR beta sequences with specific HLA alleles at a false discovery rate of 0.05. Some IMGT-functional V segments, including TRBV6-2 and TRBV6-3, could not be distinguished by the 87-base-pair reads and were therefore excluded. Because some donors lacked HLA typing at each locus, the association tests relied only on the typed subset. The only immune exposure information available for the cohort was CMV serostatus. A later genetic analysis associated a missense DCLRE1C variant with V-gene and J-gene trimming of TCR beta chains, and an independent cohort replicated the association. The study listed 150 to 200 TCR beta chains as associated with cytomegalovirus. An earlier analysis of approximately 590 of the donors showed that most TCR beta V segments appeared in productive rearrangements either about 90% or about 30% of the time, which broadly matched IMGT annotations. Most CMV-associated TCR beta chains appeared to be HLA-restricted in a later analysis, and the HLA associations seemed to be driven largely by CMV exposure. A further reported finding was that TCR beta sequences accurately predicted the HLA-A and HLA-B alleles for most subjects in the first cohort.

The chain links TRBV7-9 with TRBJ1-2, and possibly TRBD1, on 6 matching bases. The specimen was PBMCs. The sequence derives from a man aged 45 to 65 in good health and CMV-seropositive. The CDR3 amino acid sequence is: CASSSDRKGYGYTF. The sequenced DNA: TGTGCCAGCAGCTCGGACAGAAAGGGGTATGGCTACACCTTC.